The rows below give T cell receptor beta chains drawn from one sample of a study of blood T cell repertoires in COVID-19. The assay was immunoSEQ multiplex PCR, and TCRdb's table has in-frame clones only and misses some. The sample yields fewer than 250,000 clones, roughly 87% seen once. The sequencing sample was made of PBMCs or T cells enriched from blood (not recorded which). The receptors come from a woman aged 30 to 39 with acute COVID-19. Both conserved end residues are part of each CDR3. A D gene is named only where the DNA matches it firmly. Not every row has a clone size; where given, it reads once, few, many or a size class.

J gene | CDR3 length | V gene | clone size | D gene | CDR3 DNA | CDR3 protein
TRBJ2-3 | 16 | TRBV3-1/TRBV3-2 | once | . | TGTGCCAGCAGCCCACGGGCGGGGCTGAGCACAGATACGCAGTATTTT | CASSPRAGLSTDTQYF
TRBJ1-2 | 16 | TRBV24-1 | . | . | TGTGCCACCAGTGATTCTGACAGGTTCGACTCCTCTGGCTACACCTTC | CATSDSDRFDSSGYTF
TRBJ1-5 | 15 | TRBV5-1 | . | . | TGCGCCAGCAGGTCAGGGCTGTATAGCAATCAGCCCCAGCATTTT | CASRSGLYSNQPQHF
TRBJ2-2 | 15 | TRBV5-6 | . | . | TGTGCCAGCAGCTTATGGCCCTCGAACACCGGGGAGCTGTTTTTT | CASSLWPSNTGELFF
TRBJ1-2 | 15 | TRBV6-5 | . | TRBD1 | TGTGCCAGTATTCCCTTGACAGGGGAGGACTATGGCTACACCTTC | CASIPLTGEDYGYTF
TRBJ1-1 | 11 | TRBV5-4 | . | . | TGTGCCACCCGTCGGGGCACTGAAGCTTTCTTT | CATRRGTEAFF
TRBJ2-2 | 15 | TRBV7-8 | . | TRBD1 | TGTGCCAGCAGCTGGGACAGGCTGAACACCGGGGAGCTGTTTTTT | CASSWDRLNTGELFF
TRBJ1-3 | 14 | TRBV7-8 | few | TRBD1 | TGTGCCACCAAGGCCGGGACAGCTGGAAACACCATATATTTT | CATKAGTAGNTIYF
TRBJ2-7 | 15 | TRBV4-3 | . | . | TGCGCCAGCAGCCAAGATGACAATCGTGCCTACGAGCAGTACTTC | CASSQDDNRAYEQYF
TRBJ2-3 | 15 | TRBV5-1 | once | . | TGCGCCAGCAGCTTGACTACTTCTAGCACAGATACGCAGTATTTT | CASSLTTSSTDTQYF
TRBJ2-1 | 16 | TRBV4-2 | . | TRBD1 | TGTGCCAGCAGCCAAGTGGAAGGGGGCAAGTACAATGAGCAGTTCTTC | CASSQVEGGKYNEQFF
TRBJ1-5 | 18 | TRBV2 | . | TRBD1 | TGTGCCAGCAGCAACGATCCGGGACAGGGGGTTAGCAATCAGCCCCAGCATTTT | CASSNDPGQGVSNQPQHF
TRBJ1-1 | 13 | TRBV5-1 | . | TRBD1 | TGCGCCAGCAGCTCGGCACAGGGGTCTGAAGCTTTCTTT | CASSSAQGSEAFF
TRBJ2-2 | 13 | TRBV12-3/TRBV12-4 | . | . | TGTGCCAGCTCCTCTTCTAACACCGGGGAGCTGTTTTTT | CASSSSNTGELFF
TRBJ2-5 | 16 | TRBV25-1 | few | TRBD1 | TGTGCCAGCAGTGAAATACAGGGGGCAGCGGGAGAGACCCAGTACTTC | CASSEIQGAAGETQYF
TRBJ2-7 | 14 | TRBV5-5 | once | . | TGTGCCAGCAGCCCTATCCCGGACCGGGGGGAGCAGTACTTC | CASSPIPDRGEQYF
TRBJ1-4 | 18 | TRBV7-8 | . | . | TGTGCCAGCAGCTTAGAACAGCCACTCGATACAACTAATGAAAAACTGTTTTTT | CASSLEQPLDTTNEKLFF
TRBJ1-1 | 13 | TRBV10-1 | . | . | TGCGCCAGCAGGACAGGTTTGAACACTGAAGCTTTCTTT | CASRTGLNTEAFF
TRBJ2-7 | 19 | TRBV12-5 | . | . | TGTGCTAGTGGTGTTAAGCGGACGCTCCTCCAAGGAAGTCTTTACGAGCAGTACTTC | CASGVKRTLLQGSLYEQYF
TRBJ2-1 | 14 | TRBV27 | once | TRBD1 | TGTGCCAGCAGTTGGGGCAGGGGGCTCTCTGAGCAGTTCTTC | CASSWGRGLSEQFF
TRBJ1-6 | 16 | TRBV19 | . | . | TGTGCCAGTAGTCCCGATTCGAGGGCCTCTGGTTCACCCCTCCACTTT | CASSPDSRASGSPLHF
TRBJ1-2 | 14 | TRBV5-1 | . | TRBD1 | TGCGCCAGCAGCTTGGGACAGGGGCACTATGGCTACACCTTC | CASSLGQGHYGYTF
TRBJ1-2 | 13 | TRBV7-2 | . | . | TGTGCCAGCAGCTTAAACAGGGAGGGTGGCTACACCTTC | CASSLNREGGYTF
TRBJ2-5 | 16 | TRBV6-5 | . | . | TGTGCCAGCAGTTACTCGAGAGGATCCCTTGTAGAGACCCAGTACTTC | CASSYSRGSLVETQYF
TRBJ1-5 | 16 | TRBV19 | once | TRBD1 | TGTGCCAGTAGTACCTTGGGACAGCTTAGCAATCAGCCCCAGCATTTT | CASSTLGQLSNQPQHF
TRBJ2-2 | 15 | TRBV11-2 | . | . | TGTGCCAGCAGTGCGAGCGGGTCGGTTGCCGGGGAGCTGTTTTTT | CASSASGSVAGELFF
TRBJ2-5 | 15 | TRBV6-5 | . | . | TGTGCCAGCAGTTTCTCGCTCCGGGACACAGAGACCCAGTACTTC | CASSFSLRDTETQYF